The 21 T cell receptor beta chains reported below all come from one sample, sequenced in a study of cytomegalovirus exposure and HLA in healthy donors. PCR involved 60 Vbeta and 13 Jbeta primers. Some clones are missing from TCRdb's copy, which holds only in-frame ones; the method was immunoSEQ multiplex PCR. The table shows roughly 180,000 clones, with about 9% occurring only once. Material: PBMCs. All receptors derive from a woman in her twenties or thirties in good health and CMV-seropositive.

J is TRBJ2-7 and V is TRBV5-6; D is possibly TRBD1 (5 bases). From germline, CDR1 is SGHDT and CDR2 YYEEEE. The CDR3 totals 13 residues. Deletions cut 3 bases from V and 1 base from J, with 8 bases between. The CDR3 protein is CASSWGPSYEQYF. The DNA for the CDR3 is TGTGCCAGCAGCTGGGGCCCTTCCTACGAGCAGTACTTC.

CDR3 protein: CASSTPGLTSDTSYNEQFF. The CDR3 DNA reads TGTGCCAGCAGCACGCCCGGTCTGACTAGCGACACTTCCTACAATGAGCAGTTCTTC. The chain joins TRBV4-2 to TRBJ2-1, with TRBD2 matching 8 bases. Germline CDR1 LGHNA, CDR2 YNFKEQ. V shed 5 bases, J shed 1 base, and the junction held 16 bases outside the gene matches. This CDR3 is built from 19 residues.

The chain carries TRBV4-1 and TRBJ2-3, with 10 bases matching TRBD1. CDR1 and CDR2 (germline): MGHRA, YSYEKL. Germline trimming cut 4 bases from V and 7 bases from J; bases unmatched to any gene: 8. This CDR3 is 15 amino acids long. The CDR3 loop reads CASSPVPGQGNTQYF. The CDR3 DNA is TGCGCCAGCAGCCCAGTACCGGGACAGGGGAATACGCAGTATTTT.

A remark on this clone: The conserved closing phenylalanine or tryptophan is absent in this CDR3, likely reflecting a read error. The DNA is omitted, as the CDR3 cannot be located on it reliably, and the CDR3 follows TCRdb's listing. The genes are TRBV2 and TRBJ2-7; no check of the table's D call, TRBD1, against the DNA was made. Counting both end residues, the CDR3 totals 11 amino acids. Looked up from germline, CDR1 is SNHLY and CDR2 is FYNNEI. CDR3 sequence: CASSDGTGTGQ.

This clone was picked up a small number of times. The chain links TRBV19 to TRBJ2-7; 9 bases are a match to TRBD2. The CDR3 has 14 amino acids. Losses at the gene ends were 5 bases for V and 3 bases for J; bases not matched to a gene: 5. Germline V gene lookup returns CDR1 LNHDA and CDR2 SQIVND (reference sequence). The CDR3 nucleotides read TGTGCCAGTAGTGATGCTAGCGGGATCTACGAGCAGTACTTC. Encoded protein: CASSDASGIYEQYF.

The rearrangement uses TRBV5-1 and TRBJ2-7; the match to TRBD1 covers 7 bases. Germline V gene lookup returns CDR1 SGHRS and CDR2 YFSETQ. The CDR3 has 14 residues. V lost 4 bases, J lost 6 bases, and 10 bases stayed unmatched. CDR3 sequence reads: CASSPPTGWGEQYF. As DNA, the CDR3 is TGCGCCAGCAGCCCGCCGACAGGGTGGGGCGAGCAGTACTTC.

This clone was observed a handful of times. This chain links TRBV2 with TRBJ2-7, with D possibly TRBD1 on 6 matching bases. This CDR3 comprises 14 residues. Germline CDR1 is SNHLY and CDR2 is FYNNEI. V was pared by 1 base and J by 3 bases, with 10 bases between. DNA for the CDR3: TGTGCCAGCAGTGAAGAAGGACAGTACTACGAGCAGTACTTC. Its protein is CASSEEGQYYEQYF.

The table lists this clone with a few counts. This chain uses TRBV6-5 with TRBJ2-7, with 10 bases fitting TRBD2. In germline, CDR1 is MNHEY, CDR2 SVGAGI. Losses at the gene ends were 6 bases for V and 3 bases for J; bases not matched to a gene: 8. The CDR3 is made up of 15 amino acids. The CDR3 is CASRDLAGGSYEQYF. The CDR3 coding sequence is TGTGCCAGCAGGGATTTAGCGGGAGGCAGCTACGAGCAGTACTTC.

The rearrangement joins TRBV5-6 to TRBJ1-2, with TRBD1 matching over 7 bases. Per the germline V gene, CDR1 is SGHDT and CDR2 is YYEEEE. The CDR3 consists of 13 residues. V lost 1 base to trimming and J lost 6 bases; unmatched junction nucleotides: 3. CDR3: CASSLFQGDGYTF. As DNA, the CDR3 is TGTGCCAGCAGCTTGTTCCAGGGGGATGGCTACACCTTC.

The sample holds a few counts of this clone. Other DNA sequences within the sample encode an identical CDR3. The V gene is TRBV5-6, the J gene TRBJ2-4; D is unclear. The CDR3 spans 13 residues. Germline CDR1 and CDR2: SGHDT and YYEEEE. Trimming shortened V by 7 bases and J by 0 bases, and 8 bases separated the two germline ends. The CDR3 is CASRGIAKNIQYF. The CDR3 DNA reads TGTGCCAGCCGAGGAATAGCCAAAAACATTCAGTACTTC.

The chain recombines TRBV10-1 with TRBJ2-7; possibly TRBD2 for D (5 bases). The V end was cut by 6 bases, the J end by 0 bases, with 9 bases between. The germline V gene has CDR1 WNHNN and CDR2 SYGVQD (reference sequence). This CDR3 has 13 amino acids. The CDR3 DNA sequence: TGCGCCAGCAGCGGTAGCGTCTCCTACGAGCAGTACTTC. This sequence encodes CASSGSVSYEQYF.

The V call is TRBV19, the J call TRBJ2-4; perhaps TRBD2 as D (5 bases). Germline V gene data show CDR1 as LNHDA and CDR2 as SQIVND (reference sequence). Trimming took 6 bases from V and 6 from J, leaving 15 bases between them. The CDR3 is 14 amino acids. In DNA, the CDR3 is TGTGCCAGTAGCCAGAGGGCAGGAAGAAACATTCAGTACTTC. Protein product: CASSQRAGRNIQYF. Full variable domain (remainder filled in from reference TRBV19 and TRBJ2-4): DGGITQSPKYLFRKEGQNVTLSCEQNLNHDAMYWYRQDPGQGLRLIYYSQIVNDFQKGDIAEGYSVSREKKESFPLTVTSAQKNPTAFYLCASSQRAGRNIQYFGAGTRLSVL.

The CDR3 sequence: CASRGGLGEGTGELFF. The CDR3 DNA reads as TGTGCCAGCCGCGGGGGATTGGGGGAGGGAACCGGGGAGCTGTTTTTT. J is TRBJ2-2 and V is TRBV2; 7 bases are a match to TRBD2. The length of the CDR3 is 16 residues. Germline assignment: CDR1 SNHLY and CDR2 FYNNEI. The junction had 14 bases not matched to a gene; V was cut back by 8 bases and J by 5 bases. The variable domain in full, completed from reference TRBV2 and TRBJ2-2, reads EPEVTQTPSHQVTQMGQEVILRCVPISNHLYFYWYRQILGQKVEFLVSFYNNEISEKSEIFDDQFSVERPDGSNFTLKIRSTKLEDSAMYFCASRGGLGEGTGELFFGEGSRLTVL.

This clone was seen only a few times. The V call is TRBV27, the J call TRBJ1-5; 10 nucleotides match TRBD1. V trimming: 5 bases; J trimming: 5 bases; junction bases outside the gene matches: 6. The CDR3 sequence is 15 residues long. Germline CDR1 reads MNHEY; CDR2 reads SMNVEV (reference sequence). The CDR3 nucleotides read TGTGCCAGCAGTCTCTATGGGACAGGGGATCAGCCCCAGCATTTT. It specifies CASSLYGTGDQPQHF.

V usage is TRBV10-2 and J usage is TRBJ1-1; 9 bases fit TRBD1. Germline CDR1 is WSHSY and CDR2 is SAAADI. Trimming at V came to 7 bases and at J to 4 bases, leaving 4 bases not matched to a gene. The CDR3 is 13 residues long. CDR3: CASKTTGGTEAFF. CDR3 nucleotides: TGCGCCAGCAAGACGACAGGGGGCACTGAAGCTTTCTTT.

This clone was observed a handful of times. V gene TRBV15 combines with J gene TRBJ1-3; weak D call: TRBD1 (5 bases). Looked up from germline, CDR1 is LNHNV and CDR2 is YYDKDF (reference sequence). V was trimmed by 0 bases and J by 8 bases, leaving 11 bases between them. The CDR3 length is 14 residues. DNA of the CDR3: TGTGCCACCAGCAGAGATCCCCTAGGGGACACCATATATTTT. This codes for CATSRDPLGDTIYF.

The V gene is TRBV19, the J gene TRBJ2-7, with 10 nucleotides matching TRBD2. Germline values: CDR1 LNHDA, CDR2 SQIVND (reference sequence). The length of the CDR3 is 16 residues. J was trimmed by 2 bases and V by 7 bases; bases with no gene match: 11. The CDR3 DNA sequence: TGTGCCAGTATGCGGGCTAGCGGGAGAGGACCCTACGAGCAGTACTTC. Its translation: CASMRASGRGPYEQYF.

The chain links TRBV4-1 to TRBJ2-1; TRBD1 might be the D (5 bases). The CDR3 extends over 16 amino acids. Trimming shortened V by 2 bases and J by 0 bases, and 11 bases separated the two germline ends. CDR1 and CDR2 from the germline V gene are MGHRA and YSYEKL. CDR3 loop: CASSQQGRLSYNEQFF. CDR3 sequence (DNA): TGCGCCAGCAGCCAACAGGGTCGCCTCTCCTACAATGAGCAGTTCTTC.

This clone has a handful of counts. This sequence joins TRBV29-1 and TRBJ2-3, with TRBD1 matching 8 bases. The CDR3 length is 16 residues. Unmatched junction bases numbered 11, after V lost 6 bases and J lost 0 bases. CDR1 is SQVTM, CDR2 ANQGSEA, per germline. The CDR3 is CSVPQDRGASTDTQYF. In nucleotides, the CDR3 is TGCAGCGTGCCCCAAGACAGGGGCGCTAGCACAGATACGCAGTATTTT.

This clone showed up just a few times. Distinct nucleotide sequences in the sample also encode this CDR3. This sequence joins TRBV4-2 and TRBJ2-3; a possible D gene is TRBD2 (6 bases). The germline V gene has CDR1 LGHNA and CDR2 YNFKEQ. The CDR3 length is 15 residues. The V end lost 4 bases, the J end lost 3 bases, and 14 bases lay between the germline ends. The CDR3 loop is CASSPSRGGTDTQYF. Written as DNA, the CDR3 is TGTGCCAGCAGCCCCTCGCGGGGCGGGACAGATACGCAGTATTTT.

This clone was counted between two and nine times. The gene calls are TRBV30 and TRBJ1-1; possibly TRBD1 for D (5 bases). Trimming pared 5 bases from V and 7 bases from J, leaving 14 bases between. Per germline, CDR1 GTSNPN and CDR2 SVGIG (reference sequence). The CDR3 contains 12 residues. In DNA, the CDR3 is TGTGCCTGGGGTGACAGCTATCATGAAGCTTTCTTT. Encoded protein: CAWGDSYHEAFF.